The clone carrying this T cell receptor (beta chain) showed up many times. Its antigen is currently unknown. The data derive from a study of T cells in Graves' hyperthyroidism and ophthalmopathy. Looking at the study overall: Once the initial diagnosis was made, peripheral blood was obtained before any treatment.

The CDR3 sequence is 19 residues long. Germline CDR1 is SGHNT and CDR2 is YENEEA. Trimming removed 6 bases from V and 6 bases from J; junction bases left unmatched: 17. RNA transcripts served as the template for amplifying TCR beta CDR3 regions. Primed by the HTBI set, a first-round RT-PCR was run on the TCR CDR3. TCRdb re-called the multiplex PCR reads through MiXCR, storing one row per CDR3 protein. The sample consists of a few hundred thousand distinct CDR3 sequences, roughly 15% of them appearing once. Findings and caveats of the study: Using 13 V-J features, a model discriminated ophthalmopathy from stable hyperthyroidism. Blood also contained most expanded thyroid clonotypes above 0.001.

Each ophthalmopathy patient scored at least 3 on the Clinical Activity Score and at least 4 on NOSPECS grade, with duration under 3 months. Source material: blood. This sequence joins TRBV11-3 and TRBJ2-1; 13 bases align to TRBD2. The TCR originated in a young woman with Graves' ophthalmopathy. CDR3 DNA: TGTGCCAGCAGACTCAAACCCGGGACTAGCGGGAAAAGCGGCAATGAGCAGTTCTTC. Protein sequence: CASRLKPGTSGKSGNEQFF. The complete variable domain, with remaining parts taken from reference TRBV11-3 and TRBJ2-1, reads EAGVVQSPRYKIIEKKQPVAFWCNPISGHNTLYWYLQNLGQGPELLIRYENEEAVDDSQLPKDRFSAERLKGVDSTLKIQPAELGDSAVYLCASRLKPGTSGKSGNEQFFGPGTRLTVL.